This T cell receptor beta chain was identified during a study of long-term antiretroviral therapy in people with HIV. General study findings and limits: Pre-ART expanded TRB clones stayed dominant throughout, though often decreasing after ART. CDR3 lengths in HIV samples spanned a narrower range than controls.

This clone came up once. The antigen remains undetermined. Researchers report immunoSEQ v3.0 was run at survey level. Clones were sequenced by immunoSEQ multiplex PCR, and TCRdb holds only the in-frame ones, with some missing. Here the sample spans roughly 15,000 clones, just over 90% being singletons. V lost 4 bases, J lost 2 bases, and 5 bases stayed unmatched. CDR1 and CDR2 from the germline V gene are SGHNT and YYREEE (reference sequence). This CDR3 has 14 residues. J is TRBJ1-2 and V is TRBV5-4, with 7 positions matching TRBD1. The sequence was collected from a woman aged 40 to 49 with HIV. The sequencing used unsorted PBMCs, collected 0.6 years after starting antiretroviral therapy. The CDR3 is CASSQGTANYGYTF. Here the CDR3 DNA reads TGTGCCAGCAGCCAAGGGACAGCCAACTATGGCTACACCTTC. Based on the CDR3 plus reference TRBV5-4 and TRBJ1-2, the full variable domain is ETGVTQSPTHLIKTRGQQVTLRCSSQSGHNTVSWYQQALGQGPQFIFQYYREEENGRGNFPPRFSGLQFPNYSSELNVNALELDDSALYLCASSQGTANYGYTFGSGTRLTVV.